The clone carrying this TCR beta chain has a handful of counts. What it binds is unknown. The source of the sample is a study of response to subunit inactivated influenza vaccine. TCRdb re-analysed the RT-PCR reads in MiXCR, keeping a single row per CDR3 protein. The data contain hundreds of thousands of distinct CDR3 sequences, over 9% of them singletons. Notes on the study in general: It was suggested by the authors that few new T cells are recruited by each seasonal influenza vaccination.

These same records also appear under a second study, on T cells expressing NK-cell markers. According to that study: The cDNA for TCR beta came from 5'RACE template switching with UMIs. The TCR beta repertoires were obtained from sorted CD3+CD56+NKG2C+, CD3+CD56+NKG2C- and CD3+CD56-NKG2C+ T cells. Unclear, still, was the HCMV specificity of the expanded NKG2C+ T cell clones.

This specimen was PBMCs from blood, taken on the day of vaccination. This clonotype was sampled from a man aged 45 to 65 who received an inactivated influenza vaccine.

The CDR3 nucleotides are TGTGCCTGGAGTGGGGGACAGATCTATAATTCACCCCTCCACTTT. Its translation is CAWSGGQIYNSPLHF. The V gene is TRBV30, the J gene TRBJ1-6; 7 bases fit TRBD1. The J segment lost 3 bases and the V segment lost 1 base, leaving 3 bases of the junction unmatched. Germline CDR1 GTSNPN, CDR2 SVGIG (reference sequence). The CDR3 covers 15 residues.